Presented here are 17 T cell receptor beta chains from one specimen sequenced in a study of identical twins. TCRdb used MiXCR to reprocess the 5' RACE reads, holding one entry per CDR3 protein. The profile shows around 140,000 distinct CDR3 sequences, approximately 3.5% of them singletons. The sample was memory T cells sorted from blood. Receptors were obtained from a man aged 18 to 30 in good health.

This clonotype was seen repeatedly, ten times or more. This chain connects TRBV10-3 to TRBJ2-2, with TRBD2 matching over 8 bases. Losses at the gene ends were 3 bases for V and 4 bases for J; bases not matched to a gene: 1. The germline V gene encodes CDR1 ENHRY and CDR2 SYGVKD. The CDR3 is 14 amino acids. DNA for the CDR3: TGTGCCATCAGTGAACTAGCGGTCACCGGGGAGCTGTTTTTT. Translated: CAISELAVTGELFF.

This clonotype was seen at least ten times. The J gene is TRBJ2-1, the V gene TRBV4-1; possible D gene TRBD2, 5 bases. From germline, CDR1 is MGHRA and CDR2 YSYEKL. The CDR3 is 16 amino acids. Deletions cut 4 bases from V and 1 base from J, with 14 bases between. CDR3 bases: TGCGCCAGCAGCCGAGGCGCGGGCCTATCCTACAATGAGCAGTTCTTC. It translates to CASSRGAGLSYNEQFF.

This clonotype was found many times. V gene TRBV3-1 combines with J gene TRBJ2-3; D tentatively reads TRBD1 or TRBD2 (5 bases each). Per germline, CDR1 LGHDT and CDR2 YNNKEL (reference sequence). This CDR3 is 16 amino acids long. V lost 0 bases, J lost 6 bases, and 16 bases lay in between. CDR3 sequence (DNA): TGTGCCAGCAGCCAAGAGGGACGCCTCCTCGCGGATACGCAGTATTTT. As protein: CASSQEGRLLADTQYF.

This clonotype was detected ten times or more. J is TRBJ1-5 and V is TRBV7-7, with TRBD1 identical over 11 bases. Germline lookup yields CDR1 SSHAT and CDR2 FNYEAQ (reference sequence). J gave up 1 base and V 2 bases, and 10 bases lay outside the gene matches. The CDR3 totals 19 residues. CDR3: CASSLQGQGAKVSNQPQHF. In DNA form, the CDR3 reads TGTGCCAGCAGCTTACAAGGACAGGGGGCAAAGGTAAGCAATCAGCCCCAGCATTTT.

There are many counts of this clonotype. The rearrangement joins TRBV15 to TRBJ2-3; 10 nucleotides align to TRBD1. The trim removed 0 bases at V and 5 bases at J, leaving 8 bases unmatched. The CDR3 is 17 residues long. Germline CDR1 is LNHNV and CDR2 is YYDKDF (reference sequence). In DNA form, the CDR3 reads TGTGCCACCAGCAGAGAGACCGGGACAGGGGTTATAGATACGCAGTATTTT. This codes for CATSRETGTGVIDTQYF.

Many counts were recorded for this clonotype. The chain employs TRBV9 and TRBJ2-5, with 8 nucleotides matching TRBD1. Unmatched junction bases numbered 6, after V lost 4 bases and J lost 4 bases. There are 14 residues in the CDR3. CDR1 is SGDLS, CDR2 YYNGEE, per germline. For the CDR3, the DNA is TGTGCCAGCAGCCCAGTGACAGGGGCAGAGACCCAGTACTTC. It codes for CASSPVTGAETQYF. Filled out from reference TRBV9 and TRBJ2-5, the complete variable domain reads DSGVTQTPKHLITATGQRVTLRCSPRSGDLSVYWYQQSLDQGLQFLIQYYNGEERAKGNILERFSAQQFPDLHSELNLSSLELGDSALYFCASSPVTGAETQYFGPGTRLLVL.

This clonotype has ten or more counts. The rearrangement links TRBV7-8 to TRBJ2-4; no reliable D call. CDR3 size: 16 residues. V lost 0 bases and J lost 0, with 9 bases in between. Germline V CDR1 and CDR2: SGHVS, FQNEAQ. CDR3 in amino acids: CASSLATALAKNIQYF. The CDR3 nucleotides read TGTGCCAGCAGCTTAGCGACCGCTCTAGCCAAAAACATTCAGTACTTC.

In this sample, this clonotype turned up many times. V and J are TRBV7-9 and TRBJ2-2; D gene uncertain. The CDR3 extends over 12 amino acids. V gave up 11 bases and J gave up 6 bases, with 13 bases separating them. CDR1 is SEHNR and CDR2 is FQNEAQ in the germline V gene (reference sequence). The CDR3, as DNA: TGTGCCGGGTCTTCCTTTTCCGGGGAGCTGTTTTTT. Translating gives CAGSSFSGELFF.

Many counts were recorded for this clonotype. J is TRBJ2-1 and V is TRBV20-1; TRBD2 might be the D (6 bases). Germline CDR1 is DFQATT and CDR2 is SNEGSKA (reference sequence). Trimming pared 2 bases from V and 4 bases from J, leaving 21 bases between. CDR3 size: 17 residues. The CDR3 spells CSARPKGTGRLYNEQFF. CDR3 nucleotides: TGCAGTGCTAGACCTAAAGGGACTGGGCGATTATACAATGAGCAGTTCTTC.

At least ten counts were recorded for this clonotype. V usage is TRBV4-1 and J usage is TRBJ2-3, with TRBD2 matching over 7 bases. The V and J ends lost 4 bases and 3 bases, in that order; junction bases with no gene match: 4. This CDR3 spans 14 amino acids. The germline CDR1 and CDR2 sequences are MGHRA and YSYEKL. In DNA form, the CDR3 reads TGCGCCAGCAGCCCCTGGGAGGGGACAGATACGCAGTATTTT. Its translation: CASSPWEGTDTQYF.

This clonotype came up many times. The chain recombines TRBV5-4 with TRBJ2-5; the D call may be TRBD1 or TRBD2 (5 bases each). CDR3 size: 14 residues. The ends were cut back, 2 bases at V and 5 bases at J, with 13 bases in the middle. From germline, CDR1 is SGHNT and CDR2 YYREEE (reference sequence). CDR3 bases: TGTGCCAGCAGCTTTGGGGACCCAGGGGAGACCCAGTACTTC. Protein product: CASSFGDPGETQYF.

This clonotype came up many times. The CDR3 region has the DNA TGTGCCAGCAGTTACGGGCGGGGGCCCGTGGCAGATACGCAGTATTTT. Translating gives CASSYGRGPVADTQYF. The J gene is TRBJ2-3, the V gene TRBV6-5, with D maybe TRBD2 (7 bases). CDR1 is MNHEY, CDR2 SVGAGI, per germline. The V and J ends lost 2 bases and 4 bases respectively, with 16 bases between them. This CDR3 is built from 16 residues.

This clonotype was seen ten or more times. The gene calls are TRBV11-3 and TRBJ2-1, with D unresolved. This CDR3 region has 15 residues. The V and J ends lost 6 bases and 3 bases respectively, with 15 bases between them. Germline V CDR1 and CDR2: SGHNT, YENEEA. CDR3 loop: CASSYRRWGYNEQFF. The CDR3 DNA reads TGTGCCAGCAGTTACCGACGTTGGGGCTACAATGAGCAGTTCTTC.

This clonotype was counted at least ten times. The J gene is TRBJ1-5, the V gene TRBV7-2, with D uncertain. The CDR3 runs 14 residues. The germline V and J ends were trimmed by 0 bases and 9 bases, with 12 bases remaining between them. CDR1 is SGHTA and CDR2 is FQGNSA in the germline V gene. This CDR3 is CASSLAGFSRPQHF. The DNA for the CDR3 is TGTGCCAGCAGCTTAGCCGGCTTCAGTAGGCCCCAGCATTTT.

This clonotype was counted at least ten times. This chain connects TRBV7-9 to TRBJ2-1; D gene uncertain. The CDR3 extends over 15 amino acids. The germline V and J ends were trimmed by 6 bases and 1 base, with 13 bases remaining between them. The germline gives CDR1 SEHNR, CDR2 FQNEAQ (reference sequence). The CDR3: CASRLHGRSYNEQFF. In DNA form, the CDR3 reads TGTGCCAGCAGACTCCATGGCCGGTCCTACAATGAGCAGTTCTTC.

This clonotype was counted ten times or more. V gene TRBV7-9 combines with J gene TRBJ1-2; maybe TRBD1 (5 bases). CDR3 length equals 13 residues. V gave up 4 bases and J gave up 4 bases, with 10 bases separating them. CDR1 is SEHNR and CDR2 is FQNEAQ in the germline V gene (reference sequence). The CDR3 DNA reads as TGTGCCAGCAGCTGGGACGGAACCTATGGCTACACCTTC. It yields the protein CASSWDGTYGYTF.

Remarks on this clonotype: Compared with germline, one end of the junction differs, possibly owing to a read error. The genes are TRBV7-9 and TRBJ1-1, with a weak D call TRBD1 (5 bases). This CDR3 has 14 residues. Germline V CDR1 and CDR2: SEHNR, FQNEAQ (reference sequence). The chain's CDR3 is CASSVAGLHTEAFF. The CDR3 DNA reads as TGTGCCAGCAGCGTAGCAGGGCTGCACACTGAAGCTTTCTTT.